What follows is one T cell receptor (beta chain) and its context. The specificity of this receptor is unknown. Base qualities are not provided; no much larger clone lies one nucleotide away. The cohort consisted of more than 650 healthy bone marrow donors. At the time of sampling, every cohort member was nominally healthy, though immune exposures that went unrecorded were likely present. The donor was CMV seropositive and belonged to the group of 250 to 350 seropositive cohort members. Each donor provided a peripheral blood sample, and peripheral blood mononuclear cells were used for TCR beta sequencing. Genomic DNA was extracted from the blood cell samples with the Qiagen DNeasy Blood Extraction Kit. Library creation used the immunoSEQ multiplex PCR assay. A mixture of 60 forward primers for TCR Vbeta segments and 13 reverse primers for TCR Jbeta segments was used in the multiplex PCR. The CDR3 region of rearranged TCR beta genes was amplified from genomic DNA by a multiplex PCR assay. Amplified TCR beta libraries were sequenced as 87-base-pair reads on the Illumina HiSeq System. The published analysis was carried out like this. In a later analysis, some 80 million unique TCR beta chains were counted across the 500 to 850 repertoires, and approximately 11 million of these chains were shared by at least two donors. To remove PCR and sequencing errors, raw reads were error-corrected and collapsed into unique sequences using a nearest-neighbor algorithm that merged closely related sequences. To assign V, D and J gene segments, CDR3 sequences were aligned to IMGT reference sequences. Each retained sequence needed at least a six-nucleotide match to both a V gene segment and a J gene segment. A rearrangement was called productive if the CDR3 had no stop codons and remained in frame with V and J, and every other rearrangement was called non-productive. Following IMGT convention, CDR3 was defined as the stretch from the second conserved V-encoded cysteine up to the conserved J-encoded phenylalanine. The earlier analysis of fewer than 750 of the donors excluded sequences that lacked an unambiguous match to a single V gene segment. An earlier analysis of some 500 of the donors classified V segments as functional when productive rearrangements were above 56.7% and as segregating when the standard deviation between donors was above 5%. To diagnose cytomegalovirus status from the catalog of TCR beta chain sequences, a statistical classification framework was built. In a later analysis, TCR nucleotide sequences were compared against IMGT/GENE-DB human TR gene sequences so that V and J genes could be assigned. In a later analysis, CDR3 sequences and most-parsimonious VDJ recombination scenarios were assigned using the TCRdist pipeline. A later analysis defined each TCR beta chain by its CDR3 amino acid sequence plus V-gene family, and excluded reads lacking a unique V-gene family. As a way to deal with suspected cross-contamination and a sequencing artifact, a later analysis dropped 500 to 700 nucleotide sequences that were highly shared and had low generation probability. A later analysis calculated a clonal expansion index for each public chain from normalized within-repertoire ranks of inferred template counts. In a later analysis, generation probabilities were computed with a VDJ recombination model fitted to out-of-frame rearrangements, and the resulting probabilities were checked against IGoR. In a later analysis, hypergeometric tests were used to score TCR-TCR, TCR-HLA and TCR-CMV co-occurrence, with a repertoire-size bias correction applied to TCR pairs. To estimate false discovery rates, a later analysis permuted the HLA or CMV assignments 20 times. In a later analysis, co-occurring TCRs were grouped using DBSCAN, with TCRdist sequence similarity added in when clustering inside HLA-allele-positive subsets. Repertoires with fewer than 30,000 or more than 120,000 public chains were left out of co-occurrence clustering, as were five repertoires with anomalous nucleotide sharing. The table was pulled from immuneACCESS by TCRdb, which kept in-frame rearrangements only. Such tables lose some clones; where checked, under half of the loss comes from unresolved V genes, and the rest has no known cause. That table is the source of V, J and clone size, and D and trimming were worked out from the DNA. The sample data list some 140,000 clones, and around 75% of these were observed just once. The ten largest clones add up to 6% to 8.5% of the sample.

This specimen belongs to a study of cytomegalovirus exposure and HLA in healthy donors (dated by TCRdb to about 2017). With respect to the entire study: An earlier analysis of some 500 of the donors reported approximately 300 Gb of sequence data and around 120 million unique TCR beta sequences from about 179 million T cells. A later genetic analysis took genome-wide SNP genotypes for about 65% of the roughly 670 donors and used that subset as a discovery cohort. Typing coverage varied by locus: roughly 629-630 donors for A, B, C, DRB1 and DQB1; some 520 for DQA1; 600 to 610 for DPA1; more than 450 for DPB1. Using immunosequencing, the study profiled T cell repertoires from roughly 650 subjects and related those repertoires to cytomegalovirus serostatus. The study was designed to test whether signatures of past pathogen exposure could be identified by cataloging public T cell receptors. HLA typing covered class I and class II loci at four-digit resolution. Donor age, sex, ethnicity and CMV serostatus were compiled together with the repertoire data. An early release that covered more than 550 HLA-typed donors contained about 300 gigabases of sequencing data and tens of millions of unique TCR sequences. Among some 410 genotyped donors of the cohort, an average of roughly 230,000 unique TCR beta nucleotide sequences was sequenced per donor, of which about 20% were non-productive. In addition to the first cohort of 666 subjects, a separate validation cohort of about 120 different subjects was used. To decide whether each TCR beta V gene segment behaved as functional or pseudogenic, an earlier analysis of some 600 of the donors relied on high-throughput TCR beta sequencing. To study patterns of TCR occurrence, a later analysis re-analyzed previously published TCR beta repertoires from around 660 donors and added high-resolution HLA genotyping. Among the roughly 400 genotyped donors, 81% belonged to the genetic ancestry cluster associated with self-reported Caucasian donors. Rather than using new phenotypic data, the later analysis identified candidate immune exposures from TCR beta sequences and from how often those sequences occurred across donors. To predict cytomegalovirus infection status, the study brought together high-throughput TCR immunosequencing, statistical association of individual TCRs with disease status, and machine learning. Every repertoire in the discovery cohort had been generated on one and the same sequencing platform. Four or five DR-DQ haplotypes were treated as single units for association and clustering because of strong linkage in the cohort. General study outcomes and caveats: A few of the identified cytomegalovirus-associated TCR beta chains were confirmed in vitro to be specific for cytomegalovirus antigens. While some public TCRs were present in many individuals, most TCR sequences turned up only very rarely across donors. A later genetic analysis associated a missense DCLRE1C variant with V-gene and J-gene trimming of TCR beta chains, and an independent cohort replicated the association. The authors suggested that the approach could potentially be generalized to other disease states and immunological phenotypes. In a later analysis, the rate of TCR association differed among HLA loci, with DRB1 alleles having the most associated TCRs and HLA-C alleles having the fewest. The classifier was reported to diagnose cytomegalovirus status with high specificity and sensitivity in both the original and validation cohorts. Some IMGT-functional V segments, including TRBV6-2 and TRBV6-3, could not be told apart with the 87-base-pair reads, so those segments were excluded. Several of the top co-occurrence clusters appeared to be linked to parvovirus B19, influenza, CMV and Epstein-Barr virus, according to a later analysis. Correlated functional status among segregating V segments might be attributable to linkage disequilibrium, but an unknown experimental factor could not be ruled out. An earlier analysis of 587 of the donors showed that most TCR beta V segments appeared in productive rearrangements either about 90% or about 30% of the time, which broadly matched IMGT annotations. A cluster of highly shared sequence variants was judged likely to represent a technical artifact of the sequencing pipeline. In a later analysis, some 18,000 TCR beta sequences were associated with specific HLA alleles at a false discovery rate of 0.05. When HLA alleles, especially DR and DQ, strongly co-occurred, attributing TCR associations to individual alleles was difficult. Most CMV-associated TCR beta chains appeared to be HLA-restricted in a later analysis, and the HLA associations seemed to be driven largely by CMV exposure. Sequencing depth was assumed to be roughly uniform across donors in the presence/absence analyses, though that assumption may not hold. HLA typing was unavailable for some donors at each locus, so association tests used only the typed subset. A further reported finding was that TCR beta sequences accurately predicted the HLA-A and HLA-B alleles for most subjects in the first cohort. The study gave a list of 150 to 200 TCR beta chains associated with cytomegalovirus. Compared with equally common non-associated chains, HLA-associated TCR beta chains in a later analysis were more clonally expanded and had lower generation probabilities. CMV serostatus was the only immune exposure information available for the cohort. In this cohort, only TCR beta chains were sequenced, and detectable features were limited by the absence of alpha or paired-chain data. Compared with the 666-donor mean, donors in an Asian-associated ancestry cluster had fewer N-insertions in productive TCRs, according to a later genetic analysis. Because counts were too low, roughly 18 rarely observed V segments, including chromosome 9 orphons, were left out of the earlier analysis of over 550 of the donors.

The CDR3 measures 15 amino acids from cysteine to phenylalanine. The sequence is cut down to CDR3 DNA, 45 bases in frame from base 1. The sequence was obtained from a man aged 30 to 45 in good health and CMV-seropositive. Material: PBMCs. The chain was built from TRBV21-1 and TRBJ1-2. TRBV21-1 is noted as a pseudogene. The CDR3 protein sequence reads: CATFESTVSYYGYTF. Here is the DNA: TGTGCCACCTTCGAGAGTACCGTATCTTACTATGGCTACACCTTC.